Sequencing of this T cell receptor beta chain was carried out in a study of T cell responses to AZD1222 COVID-19 vaccine. Assay: immunoSEQ multiplex PCR; the TCRdb copy retains only in-frame clones and omits some. Here the sample spans approximately 100,000 clones, around 95% being singletons. The length of the CDR3 is 15 residues. Germline-derived CDR1 and CDR2 are MNHNY and SVGAGI (reference sequence). V was pared by 3 bases and J by 0 bases, with 11 bases between. This sequence joins TRBV6-6 and TRBJ2-5; possibly TRBD1 or TRBD2 for D (5 bases each). The source material was peripheral blood, sampled on day 0 of AZD1222 vaccination. This receptor was obtained from an adult in good health. In DNA form, the CDR3 reads TGTGCCAGCAGTTATGAGGGGTTGTACCAAGAGACCCAGTACTTC. This sequence encodes CASSYEGLYQETQYF.